This T cell receptor beta chain comes out of a study of blood T cell repertoires in COVID-19. At the level of the study: There were acute and convalescent COVID-19 samples, and they came from the United States, Italy and Spain. PBMCs, B-cell-depleted T cells, or T cells provided the cDNA or gDNA that made up the material.

Original methodology: Counts of nucleated cells, estimated from reference gene primer amplification, were obtained. This table comes from immunoSEQ multiplex PCR, and its TCRdb copy is limited to in-frame clones, with some not included. D and trimming come from the DNA, and the V and J calls and clone size come from that table. Here the sample spans about 75,000 clones, around 74% being singletons. Trimming took 3 bases from V and 5 from J; bases not matched to a gene: 18. CDR3 length: 19 amino acids. Germline-derived CDR1 and CDR2 are SGDLS and YYNGEE. The TCR comes from a human donor with acute or convalescent COVID-19. The donor label of this sample is uncertain. Sequences were obtained from peripheral blood. The chain joins TRBV9 to TRBJ2-1; 9 bases agree with TRBD2. CDR3 sequence: CASSARGGGSGRPHNEQFF. CDR3 coding DNA: TGTGCCAGCAGCGCAAGAGGTGGGGGGAGCGGGAGGCCGCACAATGAGCAGTTCTTC.